Following are 20 T cell receptor beta chains from one sample sequenced in a study of blood T cells in healthy people across ages. Using a J-beta primer mix together with a sample-barcoded 5' primer, a second PCR was run for roughly 6 to 12 cycles. Using its own MiXCR run on the 5' RACE reads, TCRdb lists one record per CDR3 protein. The table has roughly 1.7 million distinct CDR3 sequences, about 32% seen once; the top ten hold around 11%. Input material: blood. The receptors originated from a woman aged 25 to 45 in good health.

The V call is TRBV20-1, the J call TRBJ2-7, with 14 positions matching TRBD2. Trimming cost V 0 bases and J 2 bases; bases outside gene matches: 15. The CDR3 totals 20 residues. CDR1 and CDR2 from the germline V gene are DFQATT and SNEGSKA (reference sequence). In DNA form, the CDR3 reads TGCAGTGCTAGAGATCCCTCCGGGACTAGCGGGGGCCCGACCCCCTACGAGCAGTACTTC. This sequence encodes CSARDPSGTSGGPTPYEQYF.

This clonotype showed up just a few times. The chain joins TRBV30 to TRBJ1-4; a weak D match, TRBD1 (5 bases). This CDR3 is 14 amino acids long. The germline gives CDR1 GTSNPN, CDR2 SVGIG (reference sequence). V lost 2 bases, J lost 7 bases, and 14 bases lay in between. The CDR3 sequence is CAWSRRGAGEKLFF. Written as DNA, the CDR3 is TGTGCCTGGAGTCGGAGAGGGGCGGGTGAAAAACTGTTTTTT.

To note about this clonotype: A much larger clone differs from this one at a single base, so this may be a read error. The V and J genes are TRBV4-1 and TRBJ2-5, with D perhaps matching TRBD2 (5 bases). Per the germline V gene, CDR1 is MGHRA and CDR2 is YSYEKL. The CDR3 spans 15 residues. V was trimmed by 3 bases and J by 13 bases, leaving 24 bases between them. This CDR3 reads CASSQDWSLGSEGYF. CDR3 DNA: TGCGCCAGCAGCCAGGACTGGTCGTTGGGCAGCGAGGGGTACTTC.

In its sample, this clonotype was seen many times. V and J are TRBV18 and TRBJ2-5; 11 positions match TRBD2. The ends lost 4 bases at V and 3 bases at J; junction bases unmatched: 1. Per the germline V gene, CDR1 is KGHSH and CDR2 is LQKENI. This CDR3 has 14 residues. The CDR3 nucleotides read TGTGCCAGCTCACTGACTAGCGGGGAAGAGACCCAGTACTTC. This encodes CASSLTSGEETQYF.

This clonotype was detected ten times or more. The chain links TRBV4-1 to TRBJ2-5, with 9 bases fitting TRBD2. The V gene end was trimmed by 5 bases and the J gene end by 3 bases; junction bases not matched to a gene: 13. The germline gives CDR1 MGHRA, CDR2 YSYEKL. This CDR3 comprises 17 residues. The CDR3 loop is CASSSHPGAGGEETQYF. The DNA of the CDR3 is TGCGCCAGCAGCTCACACCCGGGAGCGGGGGGTGAAGAGACCCAGTACTTC.

The rearrangement links TRBV4-1 to TRBJ2-7; D is possibly TRBD2 (7 bases). Deletions cut 0 bases from V and 3 bases from J, with 15 bases between. Germline V CDR1 and CDR2: MGHRA, YSYEKL. The CDR3 runs 16 residues. CDR3 sequence: CASSQESGEGGYEQYF. As DNA, the CDR3 is TGCGCCAGCAGCCAAGAGTCCGGGGAGGGGGGCTACGAGCAGTACTTC.

This clonotype turned up a few times. V usage is TRBV28 and J usage is TRBJ2-7, with a tentative D call TRBD2 (5 bases). This CDR3 region has 17 residues. The ends were cut back, 4 bases at V and 0 bases at J, with 19 bases in the middle. Per the germline V gene, CDR1 is MDHEN and CDR2 is SYDVKM. The DNA of the CDR3 is TGTGCCAGCAGTTACCCCACGCGGGCTATGAGCTCCTACGAGCAGTACTTC. Protein sequence: CASSYPTRAMSSYEQYF. Full variable domain (outside the CDR3, taken from reference TRBV28 and TRBJ2-7): DVKVTQSSRYLVKRTGEKVFLECVQDMDHENMFWYRQDPGLGLRLIYFSYDVKMKEKGDIPEGYSVSREKKERFSLILESASTNQTSMYLCASSYPTRAMSSYEQYFGPGTRLTVT.

Many counts were recorded for this clonotype. This chain links TRBV4-1 with TRBJ2-7; 9 nucleotides line up with TRBD2. This CDR3 is built from 17 residues. Trimming cost V 7 bases and J 2 bases; bases outside gene matches: 15. Germline-derived CDR1 and CDR2 are MGHRA and YSYEKL. The CDR3 is CASIKGLAENPTYEQYF. The CDR3 DNA is TGCGCCAGCATCAAGGGACTAGCTGAAAATCCTACCTACGAGCAGTACTTC.

Concerning this clonotype: Possible read error: a much larger clone is one base away. The V call is TRBV11-1, the J call TRBJ2-7, with TRBD2 matching 8 bases. The CDR3 consists of 15 residues. Looked up from germline, CDR1 is SGHAT and CDR2 is FQDESV (reference sequence). The chain's CDR3 is CAGSRGLADSYEQYF. CDR3 DNA: TGTGCCGGCAGCCGCGGACTAGCAGACTCCTACGAGCAGTACTTC.

The chain couples TRBV6-1 to TRBJ1-5; perhaps TRBD1 as D (6 bases). CDR1 is MNHNS and CDR2 is SASEGT in the germline V gene. This CDR3 comprises 14 residues. The V and J ends lost 4 bases and 4 bases respectively, with 11 bases between them. This chain's CDR3 is CASSVYRVNQPQHF. CDR3 nucleotide sequence: TGTGCCAGCAGTGTGTACAGGGTGAATCAGCCCCAGCATTTT.

This chain uses TRBV19 with TRBJ1-2; TRBD1 is a possible D gene (5 bases). CDR1 and CDR2 (germline): LNHDA, SQIVND (reference sequence). The CDR3 covers 15 residues. Deletions cut 3 bases from V and 6 bases from J, with 17 bases between. Here the CDR3 reads CASSIWAGTNHGYTF. In nucleotides, the CDR3 is TGTGCCAGTAGTATTTGGGCAGGGACGAACCATGGCTACACCTTC. The variable domain in full, with the rest retrieved from reference TRBV19 and TRBJ1-2, is DGGITQSPKYLFRKEGQNVTLSCEQNLNHDAMYWYRQDPGQGLRLIYYSQIVNDFQKGDIAEGYSVSREKKESFPLTVTSAQKNPTAFYLCASSIWAGTNHGYTFGSGTRLTVV.

This clonotype was detected a few times. The rearrangement links TRBV7-9 to TRBJ2-1; 7 bases agree with TRBD1. V lost 2 bases and J lost 7; bases outside the gene matches: 11. CDR3 size: 16 residues. The germline CDR1 and CDR2 sequences are SEHNR and FQNEAQ (reference sequence). The CDR3 DNA sequence: TGTGCCAGCAGCTTACTCGGAGACAGGGCTTGGAATGAGCAGTTCTTC. Translation: CASSLLGDRAWNEQFF.

V gene TRBV4-1 combines with J gene TRBJ2-1; the match to TRBD2 covers 8 bases. This CDR3 has 14 residues. Trimming removed 0 bases from V and 12 bases from J; junction bases left unmatched: 7. Germline V gene data show CDR1 as MGHRA and CDR2 as YSYEKL. The CDR3 is CASSQDLGGRRQFF. Written as DNA, the CDR3 is TGCGCCAGCAGCCAAGATCTGGGCGGGAGGAGGCAGTTCTTC.

V is TRBV19 and J is TRBJ1-2, with D unclear. The germline V and J ends were trimmed by 3 bases and 0 bases, with 11 bases remaining between them. Germline V CDR1 and CDR2: LNHDA, SQIVND (reference sequence). CDR3 length: 15 amino acids. CDR3 amino acids: CASSIRGGTNYGYTF. In DNA, the CDR3 is TGTGCCAGTAGTATCCGCGGCGGGACTAACTATGGCTACACCTTC. The complete variable domain, with remaining parts taken from reference TRBV19 and TRBJ1-2, reads DGGITQSPKYLFRKEGQNVTLSCEQNLNHDAMYWYRQDPGQGLRLIYYSQIVNDFQKGDIAEGYSVSREKKESFPLTVTSAQKNPTAFYLCASSIRGGTNYGYTFGSGTRLTVV.

This clonotype was seen a few times. V is TRBV7-2 and J is TRBJ2-5; D gene ambiguous. Trimming removed 1 base at V and 1 base at J, with 7 bases between. The CDR3 covers 14 residues. Per the germline V gene, CDR1 is SGHTA and CDR2 is FQGNSA. CDR3 region: CASSLVPFQETQYF. The DNA of the CDR3 is TGTGCCAGCAGCTTAGTCCCCTTCCAAGAGACCCAGTACTTC.

Only a few counts were recorded for this clonotype. The V gene is TRBV27, the J gene TRBJ2-1, with TRBD2 matching 9 bases. The V and J ends lost 3 bases and 8 bases, in that order; junction bases with no gene match: 5. The CDR3 is 14 residues long. Germline V CDR1 and CDR2: MNHEY, SMNVEV (reference sequence). The CDR3 is CASSLREGLYEQFF. CDR3 DNA: TGTGCCAGCAGTTTGCGGGAGGGCCTTTATGAGCAGTTCTTC.

In its sample, this clonotype was seen a few times. The chain is built from TRBV5-1 and TRBJ2-3; D is unresolved. Trimming pared 4 bases from V and 2 bases from J, leaving 14 bases between. CDR1 is SGHRS, CDR2 YFSETQ, per germline. This CDR3 spans 15 amino acids. Here the CDR3 DNA reads TGCGCCAGCAGCCCGAGACCCTTTACCACAGATACGCAGTATTTT. This codes for CASSPRPFTTDTQYF.

As concerns this clonotype: This may be a read error, as it is one base from a much larger clone. The V gene is TRBV20-1, the J gene TRBJ2-3; a possible D gene is TRBD2 (7 bases). CDR1 and CDR2 from the germline V gene are DFQATT and SNEGSKA (reference sequence). The CDR3 runs to 15 residues. The CDR3 DNA reads as TGCACTGCCCCCGGGGGGCCATCCTCCACAGATACGCAGTATTTT. Its translation: CTAPGGPSSTDTQYF.

The gene calls are TRBV5-1 and TRBJ2-2, with 8 bases aligning to TRBD1. Germline V CDR1 and CDR2: SGHRS, YFSETQ. After removal of 5 bases from V and 3 bases from J, the junction contained 6 bases not matched to a gene. The CDR3 sequence is 15 residues long. The CDR3 nucleotides are TGCGCCAGCAGACCTCTGGGACAGGACACCGGGGAGCTGTTTTTT. This translates into CASRPLGQDTGELFF.

On this clonotype: Its ends do not fully match the called genes, so a read error is possible. V is TRBV12-3 or TRBV12-4 and J is TRBJ2-3, with TRBD1 matching 7 bases. CDR3 size: 14 residues. This chain's CDR3 is CASRQGVGGDAQYF. The DNA of the CDR3 is TGTGCCAGCAGGCAGGGGGTGGGTGGAGATGCGCAGTATTTT.